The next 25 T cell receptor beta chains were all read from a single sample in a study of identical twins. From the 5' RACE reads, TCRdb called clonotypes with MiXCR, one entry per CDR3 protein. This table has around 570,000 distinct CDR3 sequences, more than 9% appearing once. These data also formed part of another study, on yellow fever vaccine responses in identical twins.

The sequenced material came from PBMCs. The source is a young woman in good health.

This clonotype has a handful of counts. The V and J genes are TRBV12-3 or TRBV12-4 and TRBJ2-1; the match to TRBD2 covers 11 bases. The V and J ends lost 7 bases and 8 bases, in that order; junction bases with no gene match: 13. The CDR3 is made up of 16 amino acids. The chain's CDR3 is CASTLLAGGPKDEQFF. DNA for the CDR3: TGTGCCAGCACCTTATTAGCGGGGGGGCCTAAGGATGAGCAGTTCTTC.

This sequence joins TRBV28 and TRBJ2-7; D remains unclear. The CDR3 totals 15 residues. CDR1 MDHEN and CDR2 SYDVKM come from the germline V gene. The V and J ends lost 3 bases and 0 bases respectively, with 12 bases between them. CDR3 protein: CASSFESLPSYEQYF. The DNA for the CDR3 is TGTGCCAGCAGTTTCGAGTCACTTCCCTCCTACGAGCAGTACTTC. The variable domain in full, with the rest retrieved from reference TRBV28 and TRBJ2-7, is DVKVTQSSRYLVKRTGEKVFLECVQDMDHENMFWYRQDPGLGLRLIYFSYDVKMKEKGDIPEGYSVSREKKERFSLILESASTNQTSMYLCASSFESLPSYEQYFGPGTRLTVT.

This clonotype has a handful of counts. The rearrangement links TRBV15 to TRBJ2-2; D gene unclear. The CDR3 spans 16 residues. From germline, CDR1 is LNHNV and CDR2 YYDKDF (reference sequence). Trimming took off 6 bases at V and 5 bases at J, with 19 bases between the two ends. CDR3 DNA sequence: TGTGCCACCAGAAACCCGGTGGGCCTTAATACCGGGGAGCTGTTTTTT. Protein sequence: CATRNPVGLNTGELFF.

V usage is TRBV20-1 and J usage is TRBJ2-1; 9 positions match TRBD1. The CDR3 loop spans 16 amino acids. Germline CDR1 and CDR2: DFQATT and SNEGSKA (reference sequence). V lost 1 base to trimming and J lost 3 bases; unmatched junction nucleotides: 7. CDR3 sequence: CSARGDRALLYNEQFF. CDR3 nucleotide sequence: TGCAGTGCTAGAGGGGACAGGGCCCTCCTCTACAATGAGCAGTTCTTC.

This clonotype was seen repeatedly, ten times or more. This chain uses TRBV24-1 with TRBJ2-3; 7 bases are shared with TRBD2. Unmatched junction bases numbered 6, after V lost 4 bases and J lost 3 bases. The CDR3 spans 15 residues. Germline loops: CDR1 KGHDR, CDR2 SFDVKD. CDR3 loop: CATSDPGGRTDTQYF. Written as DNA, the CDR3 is TGTGCCACCAGTGACCCGGGAGGTCGGACAGATACGCAGTATTTT.

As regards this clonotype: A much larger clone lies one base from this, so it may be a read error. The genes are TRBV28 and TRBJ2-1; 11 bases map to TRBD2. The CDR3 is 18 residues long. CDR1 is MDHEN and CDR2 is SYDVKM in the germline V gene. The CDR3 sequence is CASSTVAGGDSSYNEQLF. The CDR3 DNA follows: TGTGCCAGCAGTACGGTAGCGGGAGGGGACAGCTCCTACAATGAGCAGCTCTTC. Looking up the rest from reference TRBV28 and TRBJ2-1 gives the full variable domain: DVKVTQSSRYLVKRTGEKVFLECVQDMDHENMFWYRQDPGLGLRLIYFSYDVKMKEKGDIPEGYSVSREKKERFSLILESASTNQTSMYLCASSTVAGGDSSYNEQLFGPGTRLTVL.

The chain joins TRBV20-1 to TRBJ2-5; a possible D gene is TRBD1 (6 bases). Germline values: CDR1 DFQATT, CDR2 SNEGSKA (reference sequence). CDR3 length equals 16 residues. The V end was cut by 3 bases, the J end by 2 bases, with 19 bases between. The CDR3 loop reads CSASLSTGPGQETQYF. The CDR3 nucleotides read TGCAGTGCTAGCCTATCTACAGGGCCGGGGCAAGAGACCCAGTACTTC.

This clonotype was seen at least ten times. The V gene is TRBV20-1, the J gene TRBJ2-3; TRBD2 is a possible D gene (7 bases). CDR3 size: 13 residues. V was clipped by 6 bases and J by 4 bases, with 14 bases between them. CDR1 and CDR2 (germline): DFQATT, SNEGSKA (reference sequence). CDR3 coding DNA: TGCAGTGCAGAACAGGGAGGGGCAGATACGCAGTATTTT. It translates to CSAEQGGADTQYF.

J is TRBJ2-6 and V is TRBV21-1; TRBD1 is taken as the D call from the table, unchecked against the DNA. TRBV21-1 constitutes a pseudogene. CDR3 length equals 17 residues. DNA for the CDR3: TGTGCCAGCAGCAGGACAGTCAGCAGCTCTGGGGCCAACGTCCTGACTTTC. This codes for CASSRTVSSSGANVLTF.

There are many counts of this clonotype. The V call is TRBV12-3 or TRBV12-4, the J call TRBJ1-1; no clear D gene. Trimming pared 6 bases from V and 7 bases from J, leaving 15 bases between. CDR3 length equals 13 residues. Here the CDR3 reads CASRLRNLNEAFF. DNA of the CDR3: TGTGCCAGCAGACTCAGGAATCTGAATGAAGCTTTCTTT.

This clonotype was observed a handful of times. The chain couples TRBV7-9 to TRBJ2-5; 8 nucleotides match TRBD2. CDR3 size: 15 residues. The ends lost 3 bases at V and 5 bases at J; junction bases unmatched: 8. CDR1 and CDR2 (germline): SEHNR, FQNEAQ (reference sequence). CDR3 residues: CASSFPPGGRETQYF. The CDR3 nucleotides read TGTGCCAGCAGCTTTCCACCGGGGGGGCGTGAGACCCAGTACTTC.

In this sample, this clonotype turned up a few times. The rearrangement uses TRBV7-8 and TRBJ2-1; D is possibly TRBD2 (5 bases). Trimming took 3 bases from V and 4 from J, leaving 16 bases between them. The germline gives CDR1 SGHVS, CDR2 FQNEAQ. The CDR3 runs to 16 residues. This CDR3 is CASSFPPDSEYNEQFF. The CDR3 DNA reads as TGTGCCAGCAGCTTCCCCCCGGACTCTGAGTACAATGAGCAGTTCTTC.

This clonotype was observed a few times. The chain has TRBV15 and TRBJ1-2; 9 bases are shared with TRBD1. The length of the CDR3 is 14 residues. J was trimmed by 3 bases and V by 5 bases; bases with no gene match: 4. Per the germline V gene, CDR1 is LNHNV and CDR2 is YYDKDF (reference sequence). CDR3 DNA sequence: TGTGCCACCAGCTGGGGACAGGGTGACTATGGCTACACCTTC. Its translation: CATSWGQGDYGYTF.

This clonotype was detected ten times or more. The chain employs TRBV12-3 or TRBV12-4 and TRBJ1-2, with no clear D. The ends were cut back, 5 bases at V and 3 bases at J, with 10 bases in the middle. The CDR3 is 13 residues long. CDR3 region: CASSVGVDYGYTF. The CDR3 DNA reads TGTGCCAGCAGTGTGGGCGTCGACTATGGCTACACCTTC.

This CDR3 is CASSLDPRDSPLHF. The CDR3, as DNA: TGTGCCAGCAGTTTAGACCCCAGGGACTCACCCCTCCACTTT. This chain links TRBV27 with TRBJ1-6, with D perhaps matching TRBD1 (5 bases). CDR3 length equals 14 residues. Per the germline V gene, CDR1 is MNHEY and CDR2 is SMNVEV (reference sequence). V lost 2 bases and J lost 10, with 12 bases in between.

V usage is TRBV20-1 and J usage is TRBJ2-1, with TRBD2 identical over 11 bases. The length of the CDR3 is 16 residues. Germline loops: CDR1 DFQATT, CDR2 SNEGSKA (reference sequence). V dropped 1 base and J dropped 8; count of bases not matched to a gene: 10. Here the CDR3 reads CSARVPSGGTIYEQFF. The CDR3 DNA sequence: TGCAGTGCTAGAGTCCCTAGCGGGGGGACTATCTATGAGCAGTTCTTC.

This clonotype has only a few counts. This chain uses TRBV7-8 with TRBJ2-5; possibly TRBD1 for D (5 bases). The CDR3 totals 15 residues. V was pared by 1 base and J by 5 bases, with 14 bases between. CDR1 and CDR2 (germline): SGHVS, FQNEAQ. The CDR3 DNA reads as TGTGCCAGCAGCTTAGGCGGCAGGGCGTGGGAGACCCAGTACTTC. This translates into CASSLGGRAWETQYF. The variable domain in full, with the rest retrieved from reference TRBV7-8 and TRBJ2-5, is GAGVSQSPRYKVAKRGQDVALRCDPISGHVSLFWYQQALGQGPEFLTYFQNEAQLDKSGLPSDRFFAERPEGSVSTLKIQRTQQEDSAVYLCASSLGGRAWETQYFGPGTRLLVL.

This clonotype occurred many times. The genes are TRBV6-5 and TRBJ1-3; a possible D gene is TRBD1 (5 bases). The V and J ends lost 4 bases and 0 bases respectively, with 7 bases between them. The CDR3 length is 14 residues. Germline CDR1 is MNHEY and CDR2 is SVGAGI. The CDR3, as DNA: TGTGCCAGCAGTTTGACAGTCTCTGGAAACACCATATATTTT. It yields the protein CASSLTVSGNTIYF.

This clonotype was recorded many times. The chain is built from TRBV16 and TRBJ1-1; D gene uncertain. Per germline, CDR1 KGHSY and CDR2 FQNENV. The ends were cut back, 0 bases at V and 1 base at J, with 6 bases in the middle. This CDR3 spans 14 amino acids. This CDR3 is CASSQSTPNTEAFF. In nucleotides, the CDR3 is TGTGCCAGCAGCCAATCCACACCGAACACTGAAGCTTTCTTT.

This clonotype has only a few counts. The CDR3, as DNA: TGTGCCAGCTTGGGGGGATTTAACACTGAAGCTTTCTTT. Protein: CASLGGFNTEAFF. The J gene is TRBJ1-1, the V gene TRBV12-3 or TRBV12-4; possibly TRBD1 for D (5 bases). V lost 8 bases, J lost 2 bases, and 12 bases lay in between. The length of the CDR3 is 13 residues.

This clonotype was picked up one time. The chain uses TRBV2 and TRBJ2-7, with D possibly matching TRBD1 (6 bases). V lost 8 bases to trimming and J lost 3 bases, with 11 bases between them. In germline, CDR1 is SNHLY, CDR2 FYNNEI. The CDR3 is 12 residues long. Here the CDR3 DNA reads TGTGCCAGCGGGGAGACAGGCTACGAGCAGTACTTC. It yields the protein CASGETGYEQYF. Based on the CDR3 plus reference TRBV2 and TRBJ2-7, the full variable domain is EPEVTQTPSHQVTQMGQEVILRCVPISNHLYFYWYRQILGQKVEFLVSFYNNEISEKSEIFDDQFSVERPDGSNFTLKIRSTKLEDSAMYFCASGETGYEQYFGPGTRLTVT.

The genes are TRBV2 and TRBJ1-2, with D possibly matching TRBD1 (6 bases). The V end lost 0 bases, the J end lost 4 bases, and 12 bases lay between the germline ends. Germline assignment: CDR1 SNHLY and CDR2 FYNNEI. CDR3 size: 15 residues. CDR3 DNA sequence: TGTGCCAGCAGTGAAGCGCTTGGGGGCCTCTATGGCTACACCTTC. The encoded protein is CASSEALGGLYGYTF. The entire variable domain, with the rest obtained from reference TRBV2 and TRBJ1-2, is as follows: EPEVTQTPSHQVTQMGQEVILRCVPISNHLYFYWYRQILGQKVEFLVSFYNNEISEKSEIFDDQFSVERPDGSNFTLKIRSTKLEDSAMYFCASSEALGGLYGYTFGSGTRLTVV.

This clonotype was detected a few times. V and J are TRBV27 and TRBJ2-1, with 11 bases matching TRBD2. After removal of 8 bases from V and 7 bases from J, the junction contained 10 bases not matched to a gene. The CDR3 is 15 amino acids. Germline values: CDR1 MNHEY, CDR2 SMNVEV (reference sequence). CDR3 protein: CASGQTSGVGNEQFF. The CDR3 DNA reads TGTGCCAGCGGTCAGACTAGCGGGGTAGGGAATGAGCAGTTCTTC.

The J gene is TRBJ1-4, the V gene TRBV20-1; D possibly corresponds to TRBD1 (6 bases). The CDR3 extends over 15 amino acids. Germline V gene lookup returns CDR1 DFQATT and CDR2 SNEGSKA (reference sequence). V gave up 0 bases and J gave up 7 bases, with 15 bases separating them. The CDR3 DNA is TGCAGTGCTAGAGATCACGGGGGCGAGGGTGAAAAACTGTTTTTT. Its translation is CSARDHGGEGEKLFF.

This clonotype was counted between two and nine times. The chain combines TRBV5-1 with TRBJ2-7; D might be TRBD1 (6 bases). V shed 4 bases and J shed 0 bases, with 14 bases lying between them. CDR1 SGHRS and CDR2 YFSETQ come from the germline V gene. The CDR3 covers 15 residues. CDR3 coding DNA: TGCGCCAGCAGCGACCGGGACAACATCTCCTACGAGCAGTACTTC. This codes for CASSDRDNISYEQYF.